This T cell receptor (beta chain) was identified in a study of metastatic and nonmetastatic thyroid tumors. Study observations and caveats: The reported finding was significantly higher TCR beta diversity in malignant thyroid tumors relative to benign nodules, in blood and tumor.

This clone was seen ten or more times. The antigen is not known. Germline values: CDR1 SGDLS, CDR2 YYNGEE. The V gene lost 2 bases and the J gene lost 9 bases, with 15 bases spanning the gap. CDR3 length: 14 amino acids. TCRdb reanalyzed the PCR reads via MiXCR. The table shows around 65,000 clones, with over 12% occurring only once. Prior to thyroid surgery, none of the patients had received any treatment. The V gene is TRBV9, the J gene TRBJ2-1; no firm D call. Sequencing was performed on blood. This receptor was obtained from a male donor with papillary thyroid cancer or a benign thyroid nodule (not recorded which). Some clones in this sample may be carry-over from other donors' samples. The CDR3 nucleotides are TGTGCCAGCAGCGTCCTCAGTGGGGTCCCTGAGCAGTTCTTC. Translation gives CASSVLSGVPEQFF.